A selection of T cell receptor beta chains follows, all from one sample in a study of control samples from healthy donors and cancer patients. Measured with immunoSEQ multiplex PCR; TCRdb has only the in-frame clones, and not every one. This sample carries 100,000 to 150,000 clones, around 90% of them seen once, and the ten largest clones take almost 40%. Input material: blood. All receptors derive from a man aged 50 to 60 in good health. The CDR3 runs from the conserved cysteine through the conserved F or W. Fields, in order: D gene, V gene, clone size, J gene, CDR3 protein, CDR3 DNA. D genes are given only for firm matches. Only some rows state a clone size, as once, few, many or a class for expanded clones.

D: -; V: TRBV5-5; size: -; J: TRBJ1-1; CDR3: CASSLAGTAANTEAFF; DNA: TGTGCCAGCAGCTTGGCCGGGACGGCAGCGAACACTGAAGCTTTCTTT
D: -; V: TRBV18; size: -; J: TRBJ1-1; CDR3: CASSPAKGMNTEAFF; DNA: TGTGCCAGCTCACCAGCGAAGGGGATGAACACTGAAGCTTTCTTT
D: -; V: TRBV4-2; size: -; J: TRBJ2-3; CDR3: CASSQGQGPSTDTQYF; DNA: TGTGCCAGCAGCCAAGGCCAGGGTCCTAGCACAGATACGCAGTATTTT
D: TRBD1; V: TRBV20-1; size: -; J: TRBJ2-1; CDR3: CSPGGYNEQFF; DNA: TGCAGTCCAGGGGGCTACAATGAGCAGTTCTTC
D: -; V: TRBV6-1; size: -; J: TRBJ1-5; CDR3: CASSARTRLGGIMNQPQHF; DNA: TGTGCCAGCAGTGCCCGAACAAGGTTGGGGGGTATTATGAATCAGCCCCAGCATTTT
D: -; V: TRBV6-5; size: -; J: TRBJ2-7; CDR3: CASNVGGSYEQYF; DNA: TGTGCCAGCAACGTAGGGGGCTCCTACGAGCAGTACTTC
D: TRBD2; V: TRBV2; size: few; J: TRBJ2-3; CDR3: CASSAGGRPGTQYF; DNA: TGTGCCAGCAGTGCGGGCGGGAGACCGGGTACGCAGTATTTT
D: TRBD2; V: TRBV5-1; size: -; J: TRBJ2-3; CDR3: CASSFGSGGVTDTQYF; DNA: TGCGCCAGCAGCTTCGGTAGCGGGGGGGTGACAGATACGCAGTATTTT
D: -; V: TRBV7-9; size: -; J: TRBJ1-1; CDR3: CASIKGEVNTEAFF; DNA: TGTGCCAGCATAAAGGGGGAGGTGAACACTGAAGCTTTCTTT
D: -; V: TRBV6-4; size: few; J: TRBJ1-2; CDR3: CASSDSGSGGYTF; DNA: TGTGCCAGCAGTGATTCCGGGTCGGGTGGCTACACCTTC
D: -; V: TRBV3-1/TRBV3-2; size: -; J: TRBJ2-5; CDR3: CASSQDVAQETQYF; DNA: TGTGCCAGCAGCCAAGATGTGGCCCAAGAGACCCAGTACTTC